The clone carrying this TCR beta chain was counted ten times or more. What it recognizes is unknown. Patients were excluded because of uncontrolled infection, other autoimmune disease, pregnancy or lactation. Each diagnosis drew on symptoms, thyroxine, TRAb, thyroid ultrasound and orbital computed tomography findings. Fresh 10 ml peripheral blood yielded PBMCs. This specimen belongs to a study of T cells in Graves' hyperthyroidism and ophthalmopathy. The TCR beta CDR3 regions underwent amplification using RNA transcripts as the source. TCR CDR3 underwent first-round RT-PCR with the HTBI primer set. TCRdb called the multiplex PCR reads again in MiXCR, with one record for every CDR3 protein. In the table there are about 640,000 distinct CDR3 sequences, about 20% of which are singletons. Per germline, CDR1 MDHEN and CDR2 SYDVKM. With V trimmed by 4 bases and J by 13 bases, 11 bases remained unmatched. The CDR3 consists of 15 residues.

Broader study findings: Ophthalmopathy was told apart from stable hyperthyroidism by a 13 V-J model.

The V call is TRBV28, the J call TRBJ1-6; 9 bases are shared with TRBD1. The receptor comes from a man aged 25-45 years with Graves' ophthalmopathy. The sequenced sample was blood. In nucleotides, the CDR3 is TGTGCCAGCAGTTGGGGACAGGGACTAATTTTGCCCCTCCACTTT. It codes for CASSWGQGLILPLHF.